This T cell receptor (beta chain) was sequenced during a study of blood T cell repertoires in COVID-19. TCRdb's copy holds only in-frame clones and misses some; the assay was immunoSEQ multiplex PCR. The sample lists about 180,000 clones, around 83% occurring once. Germline-derived CDR1 and CDR2 are SGHTA and FQGNSA. V lost 1 base and J 5 bases, leaving 6 bases between the germline ends. This CDR3 contains 12 residues. Sequencing used peripheral blood. The sequence derives from an older woman with COVID-19, enrolled during active disease. The chain employs TRBV7-2 and TRBJ2-7; unclear D gene. The CDR3: CASSLVNNEQYF. CDR3 in DNA: TGTGCCAGCAGCTTAGTGAACAACGAGCAGTACTTC.